This T cell receptor beta chain stems from a study of shared clonotypes between healthy human individuals. Study-wide context: Donors consisted of two women and three men between 18 and 49. General study points: Few donors limited the genetic and exposure-history diversity represented.

This clone has only one observation. What it binds is not known. This table comes from immunoSEQ multiplex PCR, and its TCRdb copy is limited to in-frame clones, with some not included. This table holds about 470,000 clones, roughly three quarters found once. This receptor was obtained from a woman aged 40 to 50 in good health. Some clones in this sample may be carry-over from other donors' samples. Specimen: PBMCs.

The CDR3 reads CASSLDRFRANEQFF. CDR3 DNA: TGTGCCAGCAGTTTGGACAGGTTCAGGGCCAATGAGCAGTTCTTC. The chain employs TRBV27 and TRBJ2-1; 7 bases agree with TRBD1. Germline V gene lookup returns CDR1 MNHEY and CDR2 SMNVEV (reference sequence). The ends lost 3 bases at V and 6 bases at J; junction bases unmatched: 8. This CDR3 is built from 15 residues.